This TCR beta chain was sequenced during a study of response to subunit inactivated influenza vaccine. This clonotype was seen just once. A single record per CDR3 protein comes from TCRdb applying MiXCR to the RT-PCR reads. This sample has a few hundred thousand distinct CDR3 sequences, with around a fifth found just once. The V gene's germline CDR1 is SGHRS and CDR2 YFSETQ. The CDR3 runs to 17 residues. V was shortened by 0 bases and J by 0 bases, with 13 bases between the two germline ends. The receptor was isolated from a man between 50 and 75 years old who received an inactivated influenza vaccine. Sequencing was performed on PBMCs from blood, taken about 20 months after vaccination. V is TRBV5-1 and J is TRBJ2-1, with D tentatively TRBD1 (5 bases). The DNA for the CDR3 is TGCGCCAGCAGCTTGGCCGTGCGACAGAGCTCCTACAATGAGCAGTTCTTC. Its translation: CASSLAVRQSSYNEQFF.